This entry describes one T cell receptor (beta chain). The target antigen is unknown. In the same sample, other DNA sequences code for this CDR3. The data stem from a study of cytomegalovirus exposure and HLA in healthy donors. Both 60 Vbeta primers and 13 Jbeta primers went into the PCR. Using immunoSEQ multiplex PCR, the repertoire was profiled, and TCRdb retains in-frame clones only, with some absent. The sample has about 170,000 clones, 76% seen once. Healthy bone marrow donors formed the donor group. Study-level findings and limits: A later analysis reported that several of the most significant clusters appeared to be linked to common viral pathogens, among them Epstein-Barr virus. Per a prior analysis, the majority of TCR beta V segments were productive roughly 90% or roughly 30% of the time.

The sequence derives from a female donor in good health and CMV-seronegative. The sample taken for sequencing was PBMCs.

CDR3 in DNA: TGTGCCAGCAGCCCGGCCTACGAGCAGTACTTC. Translating gives CASSPAYEQYF. The rearrangement joins TRBV11-2 to TRBJ2-7; D gene unclear. The ends were cut back, 5 bases at V and 2 bases at J, with 4 bases in the middle. Germline V CDR1 and CDR2: SGHAT, FQNNGV. The CDR3 is 11 amino acids.